The 28 T cell receptor beta chains given below trace back to one sample, sequenced in a study of follicular helper T cells after annual influenza vaccination. Specified time point: 2015-2016 season, pre-vaccination. Profiling relied on immunoSEQ multiplex PCR, and the TCRdb table lists in-frame clones only, not all of them. The repertoire holds fewer than 7,500 clones, with roughly 85% as singletons. Sample: CXCR5+ CD38- circulating T follicular helper cells from blood, taken on the day of influenza vaccination. Subset given: circulating Tfh, non-naive CD4+CXCR5+PD-1+ (ICOS+CD38+ or ICOS-CD38-). The source is an adult who received the influenza vaccine.

The chain employs TRBV28 and TRBJ1-5; D may be TRBD1 (6 bases). The ends were cut back, 6 bases at V and 5 bases at J, with 20 bases in the middle. The germline CDR1 and CDR2 sequences are MDHEN and SYDVKM. CDR3 length: 16 residues. The CDR3 protein is CASRLSQGRFYQPQHF. CDR3 DNA sequence: TGTGCCAGCAGACTCTCTCAGGGGAGGTTTTATCAGCCCCAGCATTTT.

The V and J genes are TRBV10-3 and TRBJ2-2; 7 nucleotides line up with TRBD1. The CDR3 totals 15 residues. V lost 6 bases, J lost 3 bases, and 7 bases stayed unmatched. Germline CDR1 reads ENHRY; CDR2 reads SYGVKD. The DNA for the CDR3 is TGTGCCATCAGCGTAAGAGGACAGGACACCGGGGAGCTGTTTTTT. Residues: CAISVRGQDTGELFF.

The rearrangement uses TRBV6-6 and TRBJ2-1; 7 nucleotides match TRBD1. The V and J ends lost 7 bases and 6 bases, in that order; junction bases with no gene match: 6. The germline V gene has CDR1 MNHNY and CDR2 SVGAGI (reference sequence). This CDR3 comprises 13 residues. In DNA form, the CDR3 reads TGTGCCAGCAAGGTCGACAGGGCCAATGAGCAGTTCTTC. Amino acid sequence: CASKVDRANEQFF.

This clone was recorded a few times. V and J are TRBV5-1 and TRBJ2-1, with D uncertain. The germline gives CDR1 SGHRS, CDR2 YFSETQ. Between the trimmed V and J ends, which lost 3 bases and 7 bases, there was a span of 8 bases. The CDR3 sequence is 12 residues long. CDR3 residues: CASSSNRNEQFF. The DNA for the CDR3 is TGCGCCAGCAGCTCGAACAGAAATGAGCAGTTCTTC.

V gene TRBV12-5 combines with J gene TRBJ2-3, with 10 bases lining up with TRBD2. The CDR3 spans 14 residues. Germline-derived CDR1 and CDR2 are LGHNT and FRNRAP. V shed 4 bases and J 6 bases; nucleotides not matched to a gene: 4. The CDR3 region is CASGSGLAPDTQYF. In nucleotides, the CDR3 is TGTGCTAGTGGTTCGGGACTAGCGCCGGATACGCAGTATTTT. Looking up the rest from reference TRBV12-5 and TRBJ2-3 gives the full variable domain: DARVTQTPRHKVTEMGQEVTMRCQPILGHNTVFWYRQTMMQGLELLAYFRNRAPLDDSGMPKDRFSAEMPDATLATLKIQPSEPRDSAVYFCASGSGLAPDTQYFGPGTRLTVL.

The chain links TRBV5-6 to TRBJ2-3; D unresolved. The CDR3 runs 15 residues. V lost 3 bases, J lost 0 bases, and 11 bases lay in between. Germline-derived CDR1 and CDR2 are SGHDT and YYEEEE. CDR3 region: CASSSRLTSTDTQYF. The CDR3 coding sequence is TGTGCCAGCAGCTCCCGACTCACTAGCACAGATACGCAGTATTTT.

This chain links TRBV30 with TRBJ1-4; D uncertain. Germline loops: CDR1 GTSNPN, CDR2 SVGIG (reference sequence). V was pared by 0 bases and J by 8 bases, with 13 bases between. The CDR3 extends over 14 amino acids. The CDR3 region has the DNA TGTGCCTGGAGTGTTAGGCAGGTTGGCGAAAAACTGTTTTTT. Amino acid sequence: CAWSVRQVGEKLFF.

This chain uses TRBV6-1 with TRBJ2-7; a possible D gene is TRBD2 (6 bases). The V end was cut by 8 bases, the J end by 2 bases, with 16 bases between. The CDR3 loop spans 14 amino acids. Germline assignment: CDR1 MNHNS and CDR2 SASEGT. CDR3 sequence reads: CASAARDWAYEQYF. The CDR3 nucleotides read TGTGCCAGCGCCGCCCGGGACTGGGCCTACGAGCAGTACTTC.

This sequence joins TRBV7-3 and TRBJ2-6; D unclear. Deletions cut 1 base from V and 1 base from J, with 2 bases between. CDR1 and CDR2 (germline): SGHTA, FQGTGA. The CDR3 runs to 14 residues. CDR3 loop: CASSLKSGANVLTF. CDR3 coding DNA: TGTGCCAGCAGCTTAAAGTCTGGGGCCAACGTCCTGACTTTC.

V is TRBV25-1 and J is TRBJ2-1, with unresolved D. The CDR3 runs to 10 residues. Germline CDR1 and CDR2: MGHDK and SYGVNS. The ends were cut back, 7 bases at V and 5 bases at J, with 3 bases in the middle. The CDR3 loop is CASKDNEQFF. For the CDR3, the DNA is TGTGCCAGCAAGGACAATGAGCAGTTCTTC.

The chain combines TRBV6-5 with TRBJ2-5; 7 bases align to TRBD2. Germline trimming cut 5 bases from V and 0 bases from J; bases unmatched to any gene: 3. Germline CDR1 reads MNHEY; CDR2 reads SVGAGI. The CDR3 is 14 residues long. Written as DNA, the CDR3 is TGTGCCAGCAGTGGGGGGGGGTACCAAGAGACCCAGTACTTC. Its translation is CASSGGGYQETQYF.

This rearrangement joins TRBV28 to TRBJ2-6; D is undetermined. The CDR3 covers 16 residues. Germline V gene sequence: CDR1 MDHEN, CDR2 SYDVKM. V was trimmed by 4 bases and J by 1 base, leaving 11 bases between them. CDR3 amino acids: CASSWAVGSGANVLTF. CDR3 nucleotide sequence: TGTGCCAGCAGTTGGGCGGTGGGTTCTGGGGCCAACGTCCTGACTTTC.

The gene calls are TRBV29-1 and TRBJ1-2; D remains unclear. Germline CDR1 and CDR2: SQVTM and ANQGSEA. V shed 4 bases and J shed 7 bases, with 19 bases lying between them. The CDR3 loop spans 14 amino acids. The CDR3 DNA reads as TGCAGCGTTGCCACCGGAGCCCCCCTCGCTGGCTACACCTTC. Translation: CSVATGAPLAGYTF.

The chain joins TRBV10-3 to TRBJ2-3; 7 bases align to TRBD1. Germline lookup yields CDR1 ENHRY and CDR2 SYGVKD. The trim removed 6 bases at V and 0 bases at J, leaving 0 bases unmatched. This CDR3 spans 13 amino acids. The CDR3 sequence: CAIRTGSTDTQYF. CDR3 DNA sequence: TGTGCCATCAGGACAGGGAGCACAGATACGCAGTATTTT.

The CDR3 spells CASSHGRGDTDTQYF. The CDR3 coding sequence is TGTGCCAGCAGCCACGGGCGGGGGGACACAGATACGCAGTATTTT. The chain recombines TRBV6-6 with TRBJ2-3, with TRBD2 identical over 8 bases. With V trimmed by 6 bases and J by 2 bases, 7 bases remained unmatched. The CDR3 sequence is 15 residues long. CDR1 and CDR2 from the germline V gene are MNHNY and SVGAGI (reference sequence).

This chain connects TRBV6-1 to TRBJ1-2; D is perhaps TRBD1 (5 bases). Germline assignment: CDR1 MNHNS and CDR2 SASEGT. Trimming shortened V by 4 bases and J by 0 bases, and 12 bases separated the two germline ends. This CDR3 region has 15 residues. The CDR3 coding sequence is TGTGCCAGCAGTGGAAACAGGATTACTAACTATGGCTACACCTTC. Amino acids: CASSGNRITNYGYTF.

This clone has a single count. CDR3 in amino acids: CASSPQVNTEAFF. The CDR3 nucleotides are TGTGCCAGCTCACCACAAGTGAACACTGAAGCTTTCTTT. V gene TRBV18 combines with J gene TRBJ1-1, with D uncertain. CDR3 length: 13 residues. Trimming took off 1 base at V and 0 bases at J, with 3 bases between the two ends. In germline, CDR1 is KGHSH, CDR2 LQKENI.

In nucleotides, the CDR3 is TGTGCCAGCACCCCGGAGAGGGGCTGGGAAAAACTGTTTTTT. Translation gives CASTPERGWEKLFF. This rearrangement joins TRBV28 to TRBJ1-4; TRBD1 might be the D (5 bases). From germline, CDR1 is MDHEN and CDR2 SYDVKM. The CDR3 is made up of 14 amino acids. With 7 bases removed from V and 8 bases from J, the gap between germline ends came to 17 bases.

This chain connects TRBV10-3 to TRBJ1-3; weak D call: TRBD1 (5 bases). Germline V gene lookup returns CDR1 ENHRY and CDR2 SYGVKD. This CDR3 has 11 amino acids. V was cut by 10 bases and J by 8 bases, with 12 bases left in between. The CDR3, as DNA: TGTGCCACCGTGGGGGGATACACCATATATTTT. It translates to CATVGGYTIYF.

J is TRBJ1-1 and V is TRBV5-1, with no clear D. The V end lost 2 bases, the J end lost 5 bases, and 10 bases lay between the germline ends. This CDR3 is 13 amino acids long. Germline assignment: CDR1 SGHRS and CDR2 YFSETQ. This CDR3 is CASSLRDGTEAFF. In nucleotides, the CDR3 is TGCGCCAGCAGCTTACGGGATGGGACTGAAGCTTTCTTT. Full variable domain (missing parts from reference TRBV5-1 and TRBJ1-1): KAGVTQTPRYLIKTRGQQVTLSCSPISGHRSVSWYQQTPGQGLQFLFEYFSETQRNKGNFPGRFSGRQFSNSRSEMNVSTLELGDSALYLCASSLRDGTEAFFGQGTRLTVV.

The chain links TRBV28 to TRBJ1-5, with D possibly being TRBD1 (6 bases). The CDR3 contains 15 residues. V lost 6 bases and J 2 bases, leaving 14 bases between the germline ends. The germline CDR1 and CDR2 sequences are MDHEN and SYDVKM. The CDR3 coding sequence is TGTGCCAGCAGGGGGGTAGGGGGGGGCAATCAGCCCCAGCATTTT. Its protein product is CASRGVGGGNQPQHF.

The chain couples TRBV19 to TRBJ2-2; 8 bases align to TRBD2. The CDR3 loop spans 13 amino acids. With 8 bases clipped from V and 7 bases from J, the junction kept 6 bases outside the gene matches. CDR1 is LNHDA and CDR2 is SQIVND in the germline V gene (reference sequence). The CDR3 DNA follows: TGTGCCAGTTCGGGACTAGGGGGCGGGGAGCTGTTTTTT. It encodes CASSGLGGGELFF. Supplemented by reference TRBV19 and TRBJ2-2, the full variable domain reads DGGITQSPKYLFRKEGQNVTLSCEQNLNHDAMYWYRQDPGQGLRLIYYSQIVNDFQKGDIAEGYSVSREKKESFPLTVTSAQKNPTAFYLCASSGLGGGELFFGEGSRLTVL.

V and J are TRBV6-1 and TRBJ1-2; tentatively, D is TRBD1 (5 bases). Per germline, CDR1 MNHNS and CDR2 SASEGT. The V end was cut by 6 bases, the J end by 6 bases, with 20 bases between. The CDR3 runs 15 residues. CDR3 sequence: CASSPWGSSDNGYTF. Written as DNA, the CDR3 is TGTGCCAGCAGCCCCTGGGGCTCCTCGGATAATGGCTACACCTTC.

The chain employs TRBV29-1 and TRBJ2-2, with 10 bases identical to TRBD2. The CDR3 length is 17 residues. V dropped 0 bases and J dropped 4; count of bases not matched to a gene: 8. CDR1 is SQVTM, CDR2 ANQGSEA, per germline. Here the CDR3 reads CSVEEVSGRPRTGELFF. DNA of the CDR3: TGCAGCGTTGAAGAGGTTAGCGGGAGGCCCCGCACCGGGGAGCTGTTTTTT.

DNA of the CDR3: TGCGCCAGCAGCCAAGCTACAGGGACCACCGGGGAGCTGTTTTTT. Translating it yields CASSQATGTTGELFF. The chain combines TRBV4-1 with TRBJ2-2, with D tentatively TRBD1 (6 bases). Germline-derived CDR1 and CDR2 are MGHRA and YSYEKL. Trimming left V 1 base short and J 4 bases short, with 10 bases between. This CDR3 has 15 amino acids.

The chain is built from TRBV28 and TRBJ2-2, with 7 bases identical to TRBD1. V lost 7 bases, J lost 4 bases, and 0 bases stayed unmatched. This CDR3 is built from 12 residues. Per germline, CDR1 MDHEN and CDR2 SYDVKM. In DNA form, the CDR3 reads TGTGCCAGCAACAGGGGCACCGGGGAGCTGTTTTTT. Protein product: CASNRGTGELFF.

The rearrangement joins TRBV28 to TRBJ2-1; D not resolved. There are 13 residues in the CDR3. Trimming pared 6 bases from V and 3 bases from J, leaving 9 bases between. CDR1 MDHEN and CDR2 SYDVKM come from the germline V gene. The CDR3 coding sequence is TGTGCCAGCAGCTCCGCCGGCTACAATGAGCAGTTCTTC. Protein sequence: CASSSAGYNEQFF.

The rearrangement uses TRBV7-3 and TRBJ1-1, with D unresolved. The CDR3 is 11 amino acids. Trimming took 4 bases from V and 8 from J, leaving 8 bases between them. Germline V gene data show CDR1 as SGHTA and CDR2 as FQGTGA. The CDR3 nucleotides read TGTGCCAGCAGCTCGGGAAGGGAAGCTTTCTTT. It is translated as CASSSGREAFF.